The sequence of this T cell receptor beta chain was determined in a study of T cell responses to AZD1222 COVID-19 vaccine. Study at large: Samples with a second dose at about 4 or about 12 weeks were pooled together.

Study results and caveats: Rises in breadth and depth of Spike-specific TCRs came after two AZD1222 doses. Donors were mostly white British, more females; clonal diversity possibly underestimated. Reports indicate that nearly half of spike-specific TCRs are directed at unmutated variant regions.

This clone was observed a few times. What it recognizes is unknown. Clones were sequenced by immunoSEQ multiplex PCR, and TCRdb holds only the in-frame ones, with some missing. This table has roughly 150,000 clones, around 93% appearing once. This CDR3 contains 15 residues. The germline V gene has CDR1 SGHVS and CDR2 FQNEAQ. Trimming took off 2 bases at V and 2 bases at J, with 12 bases between the two ends. The clonotype comes from an adult in good health. The input for sequencing was peripheral blood, taken on day 0 of AZD1222 vaccination. The chain employs TRBV7-8 and TRBJ2-5, with unresolved D. CDR3 sequence reads: CASSLRSGYQETQYF. CDR3 nucleotides: TGTGCCAGCAGCTTACGGTCCGGATATCAAGAGACCCAGTACTTC. Full variable domain (rest looked up from reference TRBV7-8 and TRBJ2-5): GAGVSQSPRYKVAKRGQDVALRCDPISGHVSLFWYQQALGQGPEFLTYFQNEAQLDKSGLPSDRFFAERPEGSVSTLKIQRTQQEDSAVYLCASSLRSGYQETQYFGPGTRLLVL.